The subject of this entry is one T cell receptor beta chain. The data derive from a study of T cell repertoires in cytomegalovirus infection. Study information: CMV infection together with matching HLA type was indicated by public TCR beta signatures.

Germline CDR1 KGHDR, CDR2 SFDVKD. The CDR3 loop spans 16 amino acids. V was pared by 4 bases and J by 6 bases, with 8 bases of the junction left unmatched. TCRdb recomputed calls from the reads with MiXCR, one row per CDR3 protein. The table has roughly 500,000 distinct CDR3 sequences, about 11% seen once. This receptor was taken from a human donor in good health (CMV status not recorded). Some clones in this sample may be carry-over from other donors' samples. Material: PBMCs. The chain is built from TRBV24-1 and TRBJ1-1; 12 bases agree with TRBD1. CDR3 sequence: CATSDRDRGRGPEAFF. The CDR3 DNA sequence: TGTGCCACCAGTGACCGGGACAGGGGGCGAGGACCTGAAGCTTTCTTT.